This TCR beta chain was recorded in a study of blood T cell repertoires in COVID-19. About the study: The origin of the acute and convalescent COVID-19 samples was the United States, Italy and Spain. The analysed material was cDNA or gDNA that came from T cells, B-cell-depleted T cells, or PBMCs.

In the original workflow: Nucleated cell counts were estimated from reference gene primer amplification. Here immunoSEQ multiplex PCR was the method, and the copy in TCRdb shows in-frame clones only, minus some. V and J calls and clone size are copied from that table; D and trimming were computed from the DNA. This table has about 140,000 clones, 85% to 90% appearing once. V lost 3 bases to trimming and J lost 6 bases, with 12 bases between them. This CDR3 is 14 amino acids long. The germline CDR1 and CDR2 sequences are SGHTA and FQGTGA. Source material: peripheral blood. The chain combines TRBV7-3 with TRBJ2-1, with D possibly matching TRBD1 (6 bases). The clonotype was recovered from a human donor in a cohort sampled during active COVID-19. The CDR3 bases are TGTGCCAGCAGCTTCACGGACAGCCTCAATGAGCAGTTCTTC. This codes for CASSFTDSLNEQFF. The full variable domain, its missing parts supplied by reference TRBV7-3 and TRBJ2-1, is GAGVSQTPSNKVTEKGKYVELRCDPISGHTALYWYRQSLGQGPEFLIYFQGTGAADDSGLPNDRFFAVRPEGSVSTLKIQRTERGDSAVYLCASSFTDSLNEQFFGPGTRLTVL.